Here is one T cell receptor (beta chain) with its context. Its antigen is still unknown. After constant-region reverse-primer amplification, full-length variable regions underwent semi-nested PCR with Nested Universal Primer A. TCRdb reprocessed the 5' RACE reads via MiXCR and lists one record per CDR3 protein. The repertoire includes approximately 58,000 distinct CDR3 sequences, approximately 27% of them detected once, and around 2.1% sits in the top ten. CDR3 size: 16 residues. The V gene lost 2 bases and the J gene lost 8 bases, with 19 bases spanning the gap. The germline V gene has CDR1 LGHNA and CDR2 YNFKEQ. Study-level findings and limits: Tumor Treg TCRs overlapped most with tumor naive CD4+ cells.

Cells sorted as Tregs were CD4+, CD25+ and CD127-/low. Specimen: tumor-infiltrating Tregs sorted from the breast tumor. The TCR comes from a female donor with breast cancer. The chain links TRBV4-2 to TRBJ2-1, with D maybe TRBD1 (5 bases). The CDR3 reads CASSQTDLTQGHEQFF. The CDR3 DNA is TGTGCCAGCAGCCAAACCGACCTCACGCAGGGTCATGAGCAGTTCTTC.